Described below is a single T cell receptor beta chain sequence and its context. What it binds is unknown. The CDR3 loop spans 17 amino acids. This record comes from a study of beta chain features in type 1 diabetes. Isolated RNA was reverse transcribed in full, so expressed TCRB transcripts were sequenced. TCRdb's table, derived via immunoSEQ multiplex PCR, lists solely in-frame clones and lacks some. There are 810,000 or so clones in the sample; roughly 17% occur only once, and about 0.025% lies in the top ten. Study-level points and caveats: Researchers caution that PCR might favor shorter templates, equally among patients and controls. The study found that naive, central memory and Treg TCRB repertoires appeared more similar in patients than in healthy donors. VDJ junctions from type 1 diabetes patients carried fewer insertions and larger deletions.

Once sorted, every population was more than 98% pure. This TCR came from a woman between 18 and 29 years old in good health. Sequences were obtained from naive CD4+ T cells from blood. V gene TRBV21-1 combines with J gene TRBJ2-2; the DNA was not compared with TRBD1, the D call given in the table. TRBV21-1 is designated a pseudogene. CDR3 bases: TGTGCCAGCAGCAATCACCAGGGTGCTCCGGACACCGGGGAGCTGTTTTTT. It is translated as CASSNHQGAPDTGELFF.